These T cell receptor beta chains were read from a single sample in a study of T cell responses to AZD1222 COVID-19 vaccine. The table came from immunoSEQ multiplex PCR; TCRdb's copy has only in-frame clones and leaves some out. The sample records about 100,000 clones, roughly 90% being singletons. The sample was peripheral blood, taken on day 0 of AZD1222 vaccination. These receptors all come from an adult in good health. CDR3s include the opening cysteine and the closing phenylalanine or tryptophan. A D gene is named only where the DNA matches it firmly. The listing skips clone size in some rows; elsewhere it reads once, few, many or a size class.

J: TRBJ2-3; D: TRBD1; V: TRBV2; size: once; length: 15; CDR3: CASSERGRSTDTQYF; DNA: TGTGCCAGCAGTGAAAGGGGGCGGAGCACAGATACGCAGTATTTT
J: TRBJ1-1; D: -; V: TRBV29-1; size: -; length: 14; CDR3: CSAQIQGFHTEAFF; DNA: TGCAGCGCTCAGATACAGGGATTTCACACTGAAGCTTTCTTT
J: TRBJ1-1; D: -; V: TRBV5-6; size: -; length: 12; CDR3: CASSFSGGEAFF; DNA: TGTGCCAGCAGCTTCAGCGGTGGTGAAGCTTTCTTT
J: TRBJ1-1; D: -; V: TRBV7-8; size: -; length: 14; CDR3: CASSLGELSTEAFF; DNA: TGTGCCAGCAGCTTAGGCGAGTTGAGCACTGAAGCTTTCTTT
J: TRBJ2-7; D: -; V: TRBV7-2; size: -; length: 14; CDR3: CASSPGRFPYEQYF; DNA: TGTGCCAGCAGCCCCGGCAGGTTCCCCTACGAGCAGTACTTC
J: TRBJ1-2; D: TRBD1; V: TRBV30; size: -; length: 14; CDR3: CAWSPSRTGHGYTF; DNA: TGTGCCTGGAGTCCCAGCCGGACAGGGCACGGCTACACCTTC
J: TRBJ1-5; D: TRBD1; V: TRBV9; size: -; length: 14; CDR3: CASSGQGATQPQHF; DNA: TGTGCCAGCAGCGGACAGGGGGCAACTCAGCCCCAGCATTTT
J: TRBJ2-7; D: TRBD2; V: TRBV3-1/TRBV3-2; size: -; length: 15; CDR3: CASSQGLAETYEQYF; DNA: TGTGCCAGCAGCCAAGGACTAGCTGAAACCTACGAGCAGTACTTC
J: TRBJ1-6; D: TRBD1; V: TRBV5-1; size: -; length: 17; CDR3: CASSAAGQGTHNSPLHF; DNA: TGCGCCAGCAGCGCGGCAGGACAGGGCACCCATAATTCACCCCTCCACTTT
J: TRBJ2-7; D: TRBD1; V: TRBV6-2/TRBV6-3; size: -; length: 13; CDR3: CASSVNRGYEQYF; DNA: TGTGCCAGCAGTGTAAACAGGGGTTACGAGCAGTACTTC
J: TRBJ1-2; D: -; V: TRBV4-2; size: -; length: 15; CDR3: CASSQVGTDNYGYTF; DNA: TGTGCCAGCAGCCAAGTCGGGACGGATAACTATGGCTACACCTTC
J: TRBJ1-1; D: TRBD1; V: TRBV2; size: -; length: 13; CDR3: CASSRQGITEAFF; DNA: TGTGCCAGCAGCCGACAGGGCATCACTGAAGCTTTCTTT
J: TRBJ2-1; D: TRBD2; V: TRBV20-1; size: -; length: 15; CDR3: CSASLVTSGYNEQFF; DNA: TGCAGTGCTAGTCTGGTGACTAGCGGTTACAATGAGCAGTTCTTC
J: TRBJ1-2; D: -; V: TRBV20-1; size: -; length: 15; CDR3: CSASVDGVPNYGYTF; DNA: TGCAGTGCTAGTGTCGACGGGGTACCTAACTATGGCTACACCTTC
J: TRBJ2-1; D: -; V: TRBV7-6; size: -; length: 15; CDR3: CASRRLGADYNEQFF; DNA: TGTGCCAGCAGGAGGCTGGGGGCAGACTACAATGAGCAGTTCTTC
J: TRBJ2-7; D: -; V: TRBV4-1; size: few; length: 16; CDR3: CASSQDNPAGTYEQYF; DNA: TGCGCCAGCAGCCAAGATAATCCGGCAGGGACCTACGAGCAGTACTTC
J: TRBJ1-2; D: TRBD1; V: TRBV2; size: -; length: 14; CDR3: CATGRSRTGDGYTF; DNA: TGTGCCACAGGACGTTCGAGGACAGGTGATGGCTACACCTTC
J: TRBJ1-6; D: -; V: TRBV11-2; size: -; length: 15; CDR3: CASSLVSQGGSPLHF; DNA: TGTGCCAGCAGCTTAGTGAGCCAGGGTGGCTCACCCCTCCACTTT
J: TRBJ2-2; D: TRBD2; V: TRBV2; size: -; length: 15; CDR3: CASGERGGNTGELFF; DNA: TGTGCCAGCGGAGAGCGGGGGGGCAACACCGGGGAGCTGTTTTTT
J: TRBJ1-5; D: TRBD1; V: TRBV7-2; size: -; length: 13; CDR3: CASSLDRSNPQHF; DNA: TGTGCCAGCAGCCTGGACAGGAGCAACCCCCAGCATTTT
J: TRBJ2-7; D: TRBD2; V: TRBV28; size: -; length: 16; CDR3: CASSSLGALAGHLGYF; DNA: TGTGCCAGCAGTTCCCTCGGCGCACTAGCGGGACATTTGGGGTACTTC
J: TRBJ2-3; D: -; V: TRBV18; size: -; length: 16; CDR3: CASSPGGVGDGDTQYF; DNA: TGTGCCAGCTCACCTGGTGGTGTAGGGGATGGAGATACGCAGTATTTT
J: TRBJ2-3; D: -; V: TRBV28; size: -; length: 17; CDR3: CASSFSSEQPSTDTQYF; DNA: TGTGCCAGCAGTTTCTCTAGCGAGCAACCTAGCACAGATACGCAGTATTTT
J: TRBJ2-3; D: -; V: TRBV29-1; size: -; length: 17; CDR3: CSAEATLAGGATDTQYF; DNA: TGCAGCGCTGAAGCCACCTTAGCTGGAGGGGCCACAGATACGCAGTATTTT
J: TRBJ2-5; D: -; V: TRBV19; size: -; length: 13; CDR3: CASRDILTETQYF; DNA: TGTGCCAGTAGGGACATATTGACGGAGACCCAGTACTTC